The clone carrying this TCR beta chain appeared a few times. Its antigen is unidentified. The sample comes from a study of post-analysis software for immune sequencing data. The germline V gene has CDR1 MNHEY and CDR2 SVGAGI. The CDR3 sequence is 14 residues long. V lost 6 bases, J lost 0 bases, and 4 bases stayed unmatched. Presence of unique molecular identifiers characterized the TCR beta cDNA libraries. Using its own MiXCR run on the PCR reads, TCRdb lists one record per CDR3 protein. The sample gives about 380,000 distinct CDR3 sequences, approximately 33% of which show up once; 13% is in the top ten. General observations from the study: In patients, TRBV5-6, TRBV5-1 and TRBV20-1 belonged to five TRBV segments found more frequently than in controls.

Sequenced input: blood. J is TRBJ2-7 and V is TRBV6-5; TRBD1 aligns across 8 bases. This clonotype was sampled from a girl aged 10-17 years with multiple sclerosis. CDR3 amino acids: CASSPDRASYEQYF. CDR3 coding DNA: TGTGCCAGCAGCCCGGACAGGGCCTCCTACGAGCAGTACTTC.